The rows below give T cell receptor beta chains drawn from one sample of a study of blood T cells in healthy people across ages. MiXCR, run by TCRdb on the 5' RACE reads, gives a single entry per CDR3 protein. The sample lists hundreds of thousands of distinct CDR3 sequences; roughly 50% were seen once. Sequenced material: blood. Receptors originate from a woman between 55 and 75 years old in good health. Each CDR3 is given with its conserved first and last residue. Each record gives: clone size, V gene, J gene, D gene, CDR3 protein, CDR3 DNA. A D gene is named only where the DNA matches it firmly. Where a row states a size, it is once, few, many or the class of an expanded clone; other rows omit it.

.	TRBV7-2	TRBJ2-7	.	CASSLDYSAYNEQYF	TGTGCCAGCAGCTTAGACTATTCGGCTTACAATGAGCAGTACTTC
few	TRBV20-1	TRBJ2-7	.	CSAWSGVAWEYF	TGCAGTGCTTGGAGCGGAGTGGCCTGGGAGTACTTC
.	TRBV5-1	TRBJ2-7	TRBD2	CASRAGGRINSYEQYF	TGCGCCAGCAGAGCTGGCGGGAGGATAAATTCCTACGAGCAGTACTTC
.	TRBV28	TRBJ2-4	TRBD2	CASSPSGSGDIQYF	TGTGCCAGCAGCCCTAGCGGGAGTGGGGACATTCAGTACTTC
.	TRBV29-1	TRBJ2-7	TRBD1	CGVVRQGGTYEQYF	TGCGGCGTTGTGCGACAGGGGGGAACCTACGAGCAGTACTTC
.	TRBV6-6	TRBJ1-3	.	CASSRGSGNTIYF	TGTGCCAGCAGTCGGGGCTCTGGAAACACCATATATTTT
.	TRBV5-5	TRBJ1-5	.	CASSPESGYQPQHF	TGTGCCAGCAGCCCTGAATCCGGGTATCAGCCCCAGCATTTT
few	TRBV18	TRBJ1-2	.	CASSPLGTTDYGYTF	TGTGCCAGCTCACCACTCGGGACGACGGACTATGGCTACACCTTC
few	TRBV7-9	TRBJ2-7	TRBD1	CASSLAPGQGGEQYF	TGTGCCAGCAGCTTAGCGCCGGGACAGGGAGGCGAGCAGTACTTC
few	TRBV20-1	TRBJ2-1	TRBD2	CSATTSGAYNEQFF	TGCAGTGCTACCACTAGCGGCGCGTACAATGAGCAGTTCTTC
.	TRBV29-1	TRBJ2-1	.	CSVESANPDAYNEQFF	TGCAGCGTTGAGTCTGCAAACCCGGACGCCTACAATGAGCAGTTCTTC
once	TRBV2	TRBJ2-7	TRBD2	CASTGLAGDYGQYF	TGTGCCAGCACCGGGCTAGCGGGAGACTACGGGCAGTACTTC
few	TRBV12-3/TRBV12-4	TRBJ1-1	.	CASSQGLRTEAFF	TGTGCCAGCAGTCAGGGCCTGAGGACTGAAGCTTTCTTT
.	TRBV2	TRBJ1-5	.	CASKGERVGQPQHF	TGTGCCAGCAAGGGAGAAAGGGTTGGTCAGCCCCAGCATTTT
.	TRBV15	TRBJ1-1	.	CATSTYKGNTEAFF	TGTGCCACCAGCACCTACAAGGGCAACACTGAAGCTTTCTTT
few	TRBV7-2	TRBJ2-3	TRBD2	CASSLAPAGGTDTQYF	TGTGCCAGCAGCTTAGCGCCAGCGGGAGGCACGGATACGCAGTATTTT
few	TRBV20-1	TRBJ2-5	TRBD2	CSALAGKETQYF	TGCAGTGCTTTAGCGGGAAAAGAGACCCAGTACTTC
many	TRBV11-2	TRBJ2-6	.	CASSLDSGANVLTF	TGTGCCAGCAGCTTGGACTCTGGGGCCAACGTCCTGACTTTC
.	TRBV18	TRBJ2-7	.	CASSEQKGGKGEQYF	TGTGCCAGCTCGGAACAAAAGGGGGGGAAGGGAGAGCAGTACTTC
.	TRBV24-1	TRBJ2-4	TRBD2	CATSEAGPGGNIQYF	TGTGCCACCAGTGAGGCAGGGCCGGGGGGAAACATTCAGTACTTC
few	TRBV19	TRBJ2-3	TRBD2	CASSISGGATDTQYF	TGTGCCAGTAGTATTTCGGGAGGCGCGACAGATACGCAGTATTTT
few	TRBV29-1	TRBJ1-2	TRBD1	CSTGQGYGYTF	TGCAGCACGGGACAGGGCTATGGCTACACCTTC
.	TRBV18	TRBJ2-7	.	CASSPSNGERYEQYF	TGTGCCAGCTCACCAAGCAACGGTGAAAGGTACGAGCAGTACTTC
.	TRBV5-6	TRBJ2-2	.	CASSVGVPGELFF	TGTGCCAGCAGCGTCGGGGTACCCGGGGAGCTGTTTTTT
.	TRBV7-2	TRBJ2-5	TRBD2	CASSRSTSGGKETQYF	TGTGCCAGCAGCCGATCGACTAGCGGGGGAAAAGAGACCCAGTACTTC
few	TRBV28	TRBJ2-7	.	CASSLRVDRRWAYEQYF	TGTGCCAGCAGTTTACGCGTCGACCGCCGCTGGGCCTACGAGCAGTACTTC
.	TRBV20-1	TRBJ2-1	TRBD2	CSAMSGELTYEQFF	TGTAGTGCAATGAGCGGGGAGCTCACTTACGAGCAGTTCTTC
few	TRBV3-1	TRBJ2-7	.	CASSQGAGRMAYEQYF	TGTGCCAGCAGCCAAGGGGCAGGGAGGATGGCCTACGAGCAGTACTTC
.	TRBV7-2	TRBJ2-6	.	CASSLQGSSGANVLTF	TGTGCCAGCAGCTTGCAGGGAAGCTCTGGGGCCAACGTCCTGACTTTC
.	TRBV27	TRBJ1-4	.	CASSLSSRPGGREKLFF	TGTGCCAGCAGTTTATCCTCCCGCCCCGGAGGTCGGGAAAAACTGTTTTTT
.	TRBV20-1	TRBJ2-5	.	CSASPEGKTQYF	TGCAGTGCTAGTCCCGAAGGAAAGACCCAGTACTTC
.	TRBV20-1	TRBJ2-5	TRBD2	CSARESGTSWGQETQYF	TGCAGTGCTAGAGAGAGCGGGACTAGTTGGGGCCAAGAGACCCAGTACTTC
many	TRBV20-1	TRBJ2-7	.	CSARQGYEQYF	TGCAGTGCTAGACAGGGCTACGAGCAGTACTTC
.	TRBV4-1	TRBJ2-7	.	CASSQGSGPYEQYF	TGCGCCAGCAGCCAAGGGAGCGGACCCTACGAGCAGTACTTC
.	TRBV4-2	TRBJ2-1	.	CASSRGSSYNEQFF	TGTGCCAGCAGCCGGGGTAGCTCCTACAATGAGCAGTTCTTC
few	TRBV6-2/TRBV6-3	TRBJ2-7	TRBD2	CASSYVREFDEQYF	TGTGCCAGCAGTTACGTGCGGGAGTTCGACGAGCAGTACTTC
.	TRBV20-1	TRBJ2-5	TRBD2	CSARRSGSSGRALQETQYF	TGCAGTGCTAGACGATCCGGATCTAGCGGGAGGGCCCTCCAAGAGACCCAGTACTTC
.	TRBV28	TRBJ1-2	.	CASSLTVWVGYTF	TGTGCCAGCAGTTTAACCGTCTGGGTTGGCTACACCTTC
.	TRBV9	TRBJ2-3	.	CASSVLSWGDTQYF	TGTGCCAGCAGCGTATTAAGTTGGGGAGATACGCAGTATTTT
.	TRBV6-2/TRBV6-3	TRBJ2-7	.	CAGSSQDHNEQYF	TGTGCCGGCAGCTCCCAAGACCACAATGAGCAGTACTTC
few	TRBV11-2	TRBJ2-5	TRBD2	CASSLGVPSGSWETQYF	TGTGCCAGCAGCTTAGGCGTCCCTAGCGGGAGTTGGGAGACCCAGTACTTC
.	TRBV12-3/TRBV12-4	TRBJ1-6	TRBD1	CASRTFQGASPLHF	TGTGCCAGCAGGACTTTCCAGGGGGCTTCACCCCTCCACTTT
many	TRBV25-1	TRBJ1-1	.	CASSEQGGTEAFF	TGTGCCAGCAGTGAGCAGGGAGGCACTGAAGCTTTCTTT
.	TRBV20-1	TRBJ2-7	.	CSAEDQGGEQYF	TGCAGTGCTGAGGATCAGGGGGGCGAGCAGTACTTC
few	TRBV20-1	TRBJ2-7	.	CSARRGALGTEQYF	TGCAGTGCTAGAAGGGGGGCGCTGGGGACCGAGCAGTACTTC
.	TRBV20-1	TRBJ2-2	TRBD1	CSARPRTGGTGELFF	TGCAGTGCTAGACCCCGGACAGGGGGCACCGGGGAGCTGTTTTTT
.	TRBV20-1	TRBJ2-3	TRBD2	CSASKGGAPQYF	TGCAGTGCCTCCAAGGGAGGGGCCCCCCAGTATTTT
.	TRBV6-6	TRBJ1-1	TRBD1	CASSGLDRGLFEAFF	TGTGCCAGCAGTGGCCTGGACAGGGGGCTTTTTGAAGCTTTCTTT
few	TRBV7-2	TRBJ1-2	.	CASSTRRAYGYTF	TGTGCCAGCAGCACACGACGAGCCTATGGCTACACCTTC
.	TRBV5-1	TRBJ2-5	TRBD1	CASSFGTGGEETQYF	TGCGCCAGCAGCTTCGGGACAGGGGGGGAAGAGACCCAGTACTTC
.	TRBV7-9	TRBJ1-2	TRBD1	CASSLVAQGAGGYTF	TGTGCCAGCAGCTTAGTCGCCCAGGGGGCTGGTGGCTACACCTTC
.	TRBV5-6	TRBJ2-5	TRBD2	CASSPGGGHQETQYF	TGTGCCAGCAGCCCCGGGGGGGGCCATCAAGAGACCCAGTACTTC
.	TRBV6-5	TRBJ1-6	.	CASSYSSRDSPLHF	TGTGCCAGCAGTTACTCATCCAGGGATTCACCCCTCCACTTT
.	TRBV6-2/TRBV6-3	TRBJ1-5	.	CASSTDSPNQPQHF	TGTGCCAGCAGCACCGACAGCCCCAATCAGCCCCAGCATTTT
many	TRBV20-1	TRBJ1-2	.	CSAPDPAKGYTF	TGCAGTGCTCCGGACCCGGCTAAGGGCTACACCTTC
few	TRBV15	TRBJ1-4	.	CATSRDYGNEKLFF	TGTGCCACCAGTAGAGATTACGGGAATGAAAAACTGTTTTTT
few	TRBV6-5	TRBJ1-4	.	CASSYGGLGEKLFF	TGTGCCAGCAGTTACGGGGGGCTTGGTGAAAAACTGTTTTTT
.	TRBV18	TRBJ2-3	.	CASARKGDTQYF	TGTGCCAGCGCACGTAAGGGAGATACGCAGTATTTT
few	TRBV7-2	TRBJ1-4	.	CASSLVQDLNNEKLFF	TGTGCCAGCAGCTTAGTGCAAGACCTTAATAATGAAAAACTGTTTTTT